Here is one T cell receptor beta chain with its context. Antigen: not known. Naive CD8 cells lacked CD45RO and underwent positive selection for CCR7, leaving out terminally differentiated effector memory CD45RA+ cells. This sample was taken from a study of shared clonotypes between healthy human individuals. Study-level background: Three CD4 naive, three CD4 memory, two CD8 naive and one CD8 memory plate were used per donor. Findings and caveats of the study: Relative to their counterparts shared across all four donors, non-shared clonotypes exhibited diminished generation probabilities. Some naive CD4 clonotypes, around 5%, turned up in common across a few donors.

Measured with immunoSEQ multiplex PCR; TCRdb has only the in-frame clones, and not every one. The sample carries more than 600,000 clones, 92% recorded once. The germline V gene encodes CDR1 SQVTM and CDR2 ANQGSEA. The CDR3 covers 12 residues. V lost 7 bases and J lost 6, with 16 bases in between. V is TRBV29-1 and J is TRBJ2-7; D remains unclear. The material sequenced was naive CD8+ T cells sorted from blood. The source of this sequence is a man younger than 45 in good health. The CDR3 region is CSANALGSEQYF. CDR3 nucleotide sequence: TGCAGCGCCAATGCTTTGGGGTCCGAGCAGTACTTC.